This is a list of T cell receptor beta chains from one sample in a study of blood T cell repertoires in COVID-19. The table came from immunoSEQ multiplex PCR; TCRdb's copy has only in-frame clones and leaves some out. The data contain 150,000 to 200,000 clones, roughly 85% of them seen just once; the ten biggest clones take up about 22%. Sequencing was done on a sample of peripheral blood. The receptors originated from a man aged 55-75 years with active or convalescent COVID-19. Each CDR3 is given with its conserved first and last residue. The D gene is left open where the match is weak. Clone size is shown for a subset of rows, as once, few, many or a class of expanded clone.

j_call d_call v_call clone_size cdr3_aa cdr3_nt
TRBJ1-2 TRBD1 TRBV7-9 - CASSLASGTDYGYTF TGTGCCAGCAGCTTAGCGTCGGGGACAGACTATGGCTACACCTTC
TRBJ2-3 TRBD2 TRBV7-9 - CASSSGGWNTQYF TGTGCCAGCAGCTCGGGGGGGTGGAATACGCAGTATTTT
TRBJ1-1 - TRBV20-1 - CSASKPTGVNTEAFF TGCAGTGCCAGTAAGCCGACAGGAGTGAACACTGAAGCTTTCTTT
TRBJ2-1 TRBD2 TRBV6-1 once CASSAAGGINEQFF TGTGCCAGCAGTGCAGCGGGGGGGATAAATGAGCAGTTCTTC
TRBJ2-1 - TRBV19 - CASSRRGWANEQFF TGTGCCAGTAGTAGGAGAGGGTGGGCCAATGAGCAGTTCTTC
TRBJ1-3 - TRBV6-1 - CASSEVVLSGNTIYF TGTGCCAGCAGTGAAGTAGTATTATCTGGAAACACCATATATTTT
TRBJ1-6 TRBD1 TRBV11-2 once CASSGRRQGEGSPLHF TGTGCCAGCAGCGGACGCAGACAGGGGGAAGGATCACCCCTCCACTTT
TRBJ2-2 TRBD1 TRBV27 - CASSLPPTGGWTGELFF TGTGCCAGCAGTTTGCCCCCGACAGGGGGGTGGACCGGGGAGCTGTTTTTT
TRBJ1-2 - TRBV19 once CASKPADSYYGYTF TGTGCCAGTAAACCTGCGGACAGCTACTATGGCTACACCTTC
TRBJ1-1 TRBD1 TRBV10-3 - CAIRDRVNTEAFF TGTGCCATCCGGGACAGGGTGAACACTGAAGCTTTCTTT
TRBJ2-1 TRBD2 TRBV5-1 - CASSGVLAGVNEQFF TGCGCCAGCAGCGGGGTCCTAGCGGGGGTCAATGAGCAGTTCTTC
TRBJ2-7 - TRBV11-2 - CASSLLPGEAYEQYF TGTGCCAGCAGCTTATTGCCGGGGGAAGCCTACGAGCAGTACTTC
TRBJ1-5 - TRBV19 - CASSMQGNQPQHF TGTGCCAGTAGTATGCAGGGCAATCAGCCCCAGCATTTT
TRBJ1-2 TRBD1 TRBV6-6 - CASTWTGANYGYTF TGTGCCAGCACCTGGACAGGAGCTAACTATGGCTACACCTTC
TRBJ1-2 TRBD1 TRBV19 - CASTPGQGNYGYTF TGTGCCAGTACACCGGGACAGGGTAACTATGGCTACACCTTC
TRBJ2-4 TRBD1 TRBV4-1 once CASSQGLTGDPKNIQYF TGCGCCAGCAGCCAAGGACTTACAGGGGATCCCAAAAACATTCAGTACTTC
TRBJ1-6 TRBD1 TRBV11-2 - CASRTNRGNNSPLHF TGTGCCAGCAGAACAAACAGGGGGAATAATTCACCCCTCCACTTT
TRBJ1-6 TRBD1 TRBV24-1 - CATSDLQGAECSGSYNSPLHF TGTGCCACCAGTGATTTGCAGGGGGCGGAATGTAGTGGATCCTATAATTCACCCCTCCACTTT
TRBJ1-2 - TRBV18 - CASSLARGDYGYTF TGTGCCAGCTCACTGGCCCGGGGTGACTATGGCTACACCTTC
TRBJ1-5 - TRBV12-1 - CASSFGQGHQPQHF TGTGCCAGCAGTTTTGGACAGGGTCATCAGCCCCAGCATTTT
TRBJ2-3 TRBD2 TRBV4-2 - CASSQGTSGGSTDTQYF TGTGCCAGCAGCCAGGGGACTAGCGGGGGAAGCACAGATACGCAGTATTTT
TRBJ1-2 TRBD1 TRBV5-4 once CASSLAGDRGRVRTF TGTGCCAGCAGCTTGGCTGGTGACAGGGGCCGGGTTAGGACCTTC
TRBJ2-2 TRBD1 TRBV18 - CASSPLDRGPDTGELFF TGTGCCAGCTCACCACTGGACAGGGGGCCGGACACCGGGGAGCTGTTTTTT
TRBJ1-6 - TRBV5-1 - CASSLAGDSNSPLHF TGCGCCAGCAGCTTGGCGGGGGATAGCAATTCACCCCTCCACTTT
TRBJ2-7 TRBD1 TRBV5-1 - CASSSTGTGDEQYF TGCGCCAGCAGCTCAACCGGGACAGGGGACGAGCAGTACTTC
TRBJ2-1 TRBD1 TRBV5-1 - CASRQGSYNEQFF TGCGCCAGTCGACAGGGCTCCTACAATGAGCAGTTCTTC
TRBJ2-7 TRBD2 TRBV28 - CASSYLELAGVEQYF TGTGCCAGCAGCTATCTAGAATTAGCGGGGGTTGAGCAGTACTTC
TRBJ2-3 TRBD2 TRBV5-5 - CASSGRGVGDTQYF TGTGCCAGCAGCGGCCGGGGGGTTGGAGATACGCAGTATTTT
TRBJ1-6 TRBD1 TRBV5-6 - CASSPGQGALKNSPLHF TGTGCCAGCAGCCCGGGACAGGGGGCTCTAAAGAATTCACCCCTCCACTTT
TRBJ2-6 - TRBV5-1 - CASSPFNGQGNRGANVLTF TGCGCCAGCAGCCCTTTTAATGGTCAGGGGAACAGGGGGGCCAACGTCCTGACTTTC
TRBJ1-3 - TRBV6-1 - CASSEYPGLRSGNTIYF TGTGCCAGCAGTGAATACCCGGGACTGCGCTCTGGAAACACCATATATTTT
TRBJ1-2 - TRBV6-5 - CASSAASYGYTF TGTGCCAGCAGCGCAGCGTCCTATGGCTACACCTTC
TRBJ2-1 - TRBV2 - CASSDRVEINEQFF TGTGCCAGCAGTGACAGGGTAGAGATCAATGAGCAGTTCTTC
TRBJ2-5 TRBD2 TRBV6-5 - CASSSLRGTGETQYF TGTGCCAGCAGTTCTCTGCGGGGGACGGGGGAGACCCAGTACTTC
TRBJ2-7 TRBD2 TRBV7-6 - CASSPGTSGVSYEQYF TGTGCCAGCAGCCCTGGGACTAGCGGGGTCTCCTACGAGCAGTACTTC